This T cell receptor beta chain was captured by sequencing in a study of CD8 T cells in Susac syndrome. This clonotype showed up just a few times. With random hexamers, reverse transcription was performed on 0.5 to 1 ug of RNA. It was immunoSEQ multiplex PCR that amplified TCR beta CDR3 across 54 Vbeta and 13 Jbeta. TCRdb redid the calling of the immunoSEQ multiplex PCR reads with MiXCR, one entry per CDR3 protein. This sample carries approximately 150,000 distinct CDR3 sequences, 92% of them seen once, and the ten largest clones take approximately 0.073%. Specimen: CD4+ T cells from PBMCs. This clonotype was sampled from a human donor in good health.

CDR3 amino acids: CASSYYGAQYF. CDR3 coding DNA: TGTGCCAGCAGTTATTATGGGGCCCAGTACTTC. This chain joins TRBV6-9 and TRBJ2-5, with unresolved D. The V and J ends lost 1 base and 9 bases respectively, with 6 bases between them. Germline values: CDR1 MNHGY, CDR2 SVAAGI. This CDR3 is built from 11 residues.